The T cell receptor beta chain under discussion was sequenced for a study of somatic mutations in cytotoxic T cells in rheumatoid arthritis. Study-level information: Flow sorting of some V beta antibody-stained T cells reached nearly 100% purity, with V beta1+ cells also TCRB-sequenced.

Isolation of the CD4+ and CD8+ populations was accomplished via positive magnetic bead selection, with purity assessed by flow cytometry. V dropped 4 bases and J dropped 3 bases, with 9 bases sitting between them. The CDR3 extends over 13 amino acids. The germline V gene encodes CDR1 SGHKS and CDR2 YYEKEE (reference sequence). Study-level results: The slight TRBV07 underrepresentation in rheumatoid arthritis patients received no adjustment for multiple comparisons.

Comments on this clone: Its antigen is as yet unknown.

As handled by the study authors: Seldom did patient CD8+ clones exceeding 1% match published virus-specific TCRB sequences. Sequencing was performed with immunoSEQ multiplex PCR; in TCRdb, only in-frame clones are kept and a portion is missing. V and J calls and clone size are as listed in that table; D and trimming were resolved from the DNA. The sample contains roughly 8,200 clones, 65% to 75% of which appear only once. This TCR derives from an adult with rheumatoid arthritis. The V and J genes are TRBV5-5 and TRBJ2-3; TRBD2 might be the D (5 bases). Sequenced input: CD8+ T cells sorted from blood. The CDR3 protein is CASSLDWTDTQYF. CDR3 bases: TGTGCCAGCAGCCTGGACTGGACAGATACGCAGTATTTT.